The 27 T cell receptor beta chains below were found in one sample sequenced in a study of read filtering for tumor transcriptome and immune sequencing. This library used approximately 390 ng RNA and molecular barcoded adaptors spanning alpha/delta and beta/gamma chains. MiXCR, applied by TCRdb to the reads, yields one record per CDR3 protein. The table includes about 58,000 distinct CDR3 sequences, approximately 13% detected once. Sequenced input: a population of CD138-negative cells sorted from bone marrow. These receptors were collected from a donor aged 40 or older with multiple myeloma.

The chain uses TRBV6-1 and TRBJ1-1, with 9 bases matching TRBD1. The CDR3 covers 14 residues. Germline V gene lookup returns CDR1 MNHNS and CDR2 SASEGT. With V trimmed by 6 bases and J by 4 bases, 6 bases remained unmatched. The CDR3: CASSKQGAVTEAFF. The CDR3 DNA is TGTGCCAGCAGCAAACAGGGGGCGGTCACTGAAGCTTTCTTT.

This clonotype was observed at least ten times. The CDR3 DNA reads as TGTGCCAGCAGCCCCCAGACAGGGGGACGTCAAGGGAAACTGTTTTTT. Protein sequence: CASSPQTGGRQGKLFF. The V gene is TRBV7-9, the J gene TRBJ1-4, with 9 bases identical to TRBD1. Trimming cost V 5 bases and J 11 bases; bases outside gene matches: 15. This CDR3 spans 16 amino acids. The germline gives CDR1 SEHNR, CDR2 FQNEAQ (reference sequence).

V usage is TRBV9 and J usage is TRBJ2-5; TRBD2 matches at 7 bases. This CDR3 spans 16 amino acids. The germline CDR1 and CDR2 sequences are SGDLS and YYNGEE. Trimming cost V 4 bases and J 7 bases; bases outside gene matches: 16. CDR3 in amino acids: CASSPETTSAGGTQYF. In DNA, the CDR3 is TGTGCCAGCAGCCCCGAGACTACTAGCGCCGGGGGGACCCAGTACTTC.

This clonotype was picked up many times. The chain employs TRBV7-2 and TRBJ2-7, with D perhaps TRBD1 (6 bases). The CDR3 has 15 amino acids. From germline, CDR1 is SGHTA and CDR2 FQGNSA. Trimming shortened V by 5 bases and J by 2 bases, and 16 bases separated the two germline ends. The CDR3 spells CASSPGTWGPYEQYF. The CDR3 bases are TGTGCCAGCAGCCCGGGGACCTGGGGGCCCTACGAGCAGTACTTC.

The table lists this clonotype with a few counts. Possible read error: a much larger clone is one base away. In nucleotides, the CDR3 is TGTGCCAGCAGCTTTACAGGGGGCAACGGTGGCTACACCTTC. As protein: CASSFTGGNGGYTF. This chain joins TRBV7-3 and TRBJ1-2, with TRBD1 matching 9 bases. The J segment lost 7 bases and the V segment lost 3 bases, leaving 6 bases of the junction unmatched. This CDR3 is 14 amino acids long. Germline values: CDR1 SGHTA, CDR2 FQGTGA.

This clonotype showed up many times. The chain employs TRBV7-3 and TRBJ2-3, with D perhaps assigned TRBD1 or TRBD2 (5 bases each). Trimming took 10 bases from V and 3 from J, leaving 17 bases between them. Per germline, CDR1 SGHTA and CDR2 FQGTGA. This CDR3 has 14 residues. The CDR3 region is CATGPGPPTDTQYF. The CDR3, as DNA: TGTGCCACCGGGCCGGGGCCTCCAACAGATACGCAGTATTTT.

As concerns this clonotype: At one end the junction does not follow the germline gene, possibly because of a read error. The chain employs TRBV27 and TRBJ2-7, with D perhaps TRBD1 or TRBD2 (6 bases each). Germline assignment: CDR1 MNHEY and CDR2 SMNVEV (reference sequence). The CDR3 contains 15 residues. CDR3 region: CVSSLGGRLAYEQYF. The CDR3 DNA reads as TGTGTCAGCAGTCTAGGGGGGCGCCTCGCCTACGAGCAGTACTTC.

This clonotype occurred many times. The chain combines TRBV20-1 with TRBJ2-5; 8 bases are a match to TRBD2. CDR3 length equals 15 residues. Germline CDR1 reads DFQATT; CDR2 reads SNEGSKA (reference sequence). V lost 3 bases, J lost 5 bases, and 11 bases stayed unmatched. The CDR3: CSARDQLAGLETQYF. The CDR3 DNA reads TGCAGTGCTAGGGACCAGCTAGCGGGCCTCGAGACCCAGTACTTC.

This clonotype was counted many times. V gene TRBV12-3 or TRBV12-4 combines with J gene TRBJ2-3; D uncertain. Trimming pared 2 bases from V and 2 bases from J, leaving 11 bases between. This CDR3 has 15 residues. This chain's CDR3 is CASSLRRLYTDTQYF. CDR3 nucleotide sequence: TGTGCCAGCAGTTTACGCAGGCTATACACAGATACGCAGTATTTT.

This clonotype was recorded many times. CDR3 sequence (DNA): TGTGCCAGCTCACCGGACAGGATTAAAAACATTCAGTACTTC. Translated, it gives CASSPDRIKNIQYF. V and J are TRBV18 and TRBJ2-4, with 7 bases that match TRBD1. J was trimmed by 4 bases and V by 3 bases; bases with no gene match: 3. Germline lookup yields CDR1 KGHSH and CDR2 LQKENI. The CDR3 contains 14 residues.

In this sample, this clonotype turned up many times. The chain combines TRBV7-2 with TRBJ2-3; tentative D call: TRBD2 (5 bases). Trimming left V 1 base short and J 6 bases short, with 14 bases between. The germline gives CDR1 SGHTA, CDR2 FQGNSA. This CDR3 is built from 15 residues. CDR3 loop: CASSLVRAGGDTQYF. As DNA, the CDR3 is TGTGCCAGCAGCTTAGTACGTGCCGGCGGGGATACGCAGTATTTT.

Of note for this clonotype: This may stem from a read error, because a much larger clone lies one nucleotide away. The chain links TRBV11-2 to TRBJ2-7, with 7 bases matching TRBD1. In germline, CDR1 is SGHAT, CDR2 FQNNGV. The CDR3 is 14 residues long. CDR3 nucleotides: TGTGCCGGCAGCGAAGGACAGGTTCGCTACGAGCAGTACTTC. This encodes CAGSEGQVRYEQYF. Supplemented by reference TRBV11-2 and TRBJ2-7, the full variable domain reads EAGVAQSPRYKIIEKRQSVAFWCNPISGHATLYWYQQILGQGPKLLIQFQNNGVVDDSQLPKDRFSAERLKGVDSTLKIQPAKLEDSAVYLCAGSEGQVRYEQYFGPGTRLTVT.

V gene TRBV5-1 combines with J gene TRBJ2-5; TRBD1 or TRBD2 may be the D gene (5 bases each). Deletions cut 4 bases from V and 6 bases from J, with 19 bases between. CDR3 length: 15 residues. The germline V gene encodes CDR1 SGHRS and CDR2 YFSETQ. Written as DNA, the CDR3 is TGCGCCAGCAGCCCAAGGGACGGAATTCGAAAGACCCAGTACTTC. This sequence encodes CASSPRDGIRKTQYF.

This clonotype was seen repeatedly, ten times or more. The chain couples TRBV2 to TRBJ2-4, with 7 bases matching TRBD1. V lost 8 bases to trimming and J lost 1 base; unmatched junction nucleotides: 11. CDR1 and CDR2 from the germline V gene are SNHLY and FYNNEI. There are 16 residues in the CDR3. CDR3 protein: CASLRQQGFAKNIQYF. CDR3 coding DNA: TGTGCCAGCCTCCGTCAACAGGGGTTCGCCAAAAACATTCAGTACTTC.

Many counts were recorded for this clonotype. CDR3 amino acids: CASSPPLGQGPRDEQYF. CDR3 coding DNA: TGTGCCAGCTCACCACCGCTTGGACAGGGGCCGAGGGACGAGCAGTACTTC. The genes are TRBV18 and TRBJ2-7; 9 nucleotides align to TRBD1. V shed 0 bases and J 5 bases; nucleotides not matched to a gene: 11. Germline CDR1 KGHSH, CDR2 LQKENI. CDR3 length: 17 amino acids.

This clonotype has at least ten counts. The chain has TRBV7-9 and TRBJ1-5; 9 nucleotides line up with TRBD1. Losses at the gene ends were 1 base for V and 7 bases for J; bases not matched to a gene: 8. The length of the CDR3 is 16 residues. Per the germline V gene, CDR1 is SEHNR and CDR2 is FQNEAQ (reference sequence). CDR3 sequence (DNA): TGTGCCAGCAGCTTAGTCACAGGGGGCGCCTGGCAGCCCCAGCATTTT. Its protein product is CASSLVTGGAWQPQHF.

There are a few counts of this clonotype. J is TRBJ2-7 and V is TRBV9; D remains ambiguous. The CDR3 is made up of 14 amino acids. CDR1 and CDR2 (germline): SGDLS, YYNGEE. Trimming cost V 0 bases and J 1 base, with 8 bases left between them. CDR3 in amino acids: CASSVGKQSYEQYF. The DNA of the CDR3 is TGTGCCAGCAGCGTAGGTAAACAGTCCTACGAGCAGTACTTC. The whole variable domain, remainder taken from reference TRBV9 and TRBJ2-7, is DSGVTQTPKHLITATGQRVTLRCSPRSGDLSVYWYQQSLDQGLQFLIQYYNGEERAKGNILERFSAQQFPDLHSELNLSSLELGDSALYFCASSVGKQSYEQYFGPGTRLTVT.

This clonotype was detected ten times or more. The gene calls are TRBV6-1 and TRBJ2-1, with TRBD2 as a possible D gene (6 bases). The V gene's germline CDR1 is MNHNS and CDR2 SASEGT. CDR3 length equals 14 residues. V dropped 5 bases and J dropped 6 bases, with 14 bases sitting between them. CDR3 loop: CASSLPGLLNEQFF. The CDR3 DNA is TGTGCCAGCAGTTTGCCGGGACTCCTCAATGAGCAGTTCTTC.

In its sample, this clonotype was seen many times. This sequence joins TRBV12-3 or TRBV12-4 and TRBJ2-2; D is unclear. There are 14 residues in the CDR3. The V gene lost 6 bases and the J gene lost 4 bases, with 12 bases spanning the gap. The CDR3 DNA reads TGTGCCAGCAGACCAGGAGAACGCACCGGGGAGCTGTTTTTT. This translates into CASRPGERTGELFF.

This sequence joins TRBV9 and TRBJ2-2, with 9 bases fitting TRBD1. Germline V gene data show CDR1 as SGDLS and CDR2 as YYNGEE. The V gene end was trimmed by 2 bases and the J gene end by 4 bases; junction bases not matched to a gene: 6. CDR3 length equals 16 residues. CDR3 amino acids: CASSVWGQGFTGELFF. The DNA for the CDR3 is TGTGCCAGCAGCGTTTGGGGACAGGGATTCACCGGGGAGCTGTTTTTT.

This clonotype was counted many times. This chain links TRBV5-5 with TRBJ2-1, with TRBD1 matching over 7 bases. Germline CDR1 and CDR2: SGHKS and YYEKEE (reference sequence). The CDR3 is 15 amino acids. V shed 2 bases and J 2 bases; nucleotides not matched to a gene: 4. CDR3 nucleotides: TGTGCCAGCAGCTTTACAGGACAGGCCTACAATGAGCAGTTCTTC. It translates to CASSFTGQAYNEQFF.

Remarks on this clonotype: A read error is possible here, since a much larger clone lies one base away. The rearrangement joins TRBV6-1 to TRBJ2-1; perhaps TRBD2 as D (5 bases). The CDR3 loop spans 14 amino acids. V shed 4 bases and J shed 9 bases, with 16 bases lying between them. Germline V gene data show CDR1 as MNHNS and CDR2 as SASEGT. For the CDR3, the DNA is TGTGCCAGCAGTGTGACCGGGGAGCCCCTTGAGCAGTTCTTC. As protein: CASSVTGEPLEQFF.

This clonotype was seen just once. A much larger clone sits a single nucleotide away, making a read error possible. The rearrangement joins TRBV11-2 to TRBJ2-2; TRBD2 matches 7 bases. The CDR3 has 15 residues. Germline CDR1 reads SGHAT; CDR2 reads FQNNGV. CDR3 sequence reads: CASGLASGGTGELFF. CDR3 bases: TGTGCCAGCGGCTTAGCTAGCGGTGGCACCGGGGAGCTGTTTTTT.

On this clonotype: A junction boundary mismatches the germline segment, possibly from a read error. The chain is built from TRBV29-1 and TRBJ2-3; D possibly matches TRBD1 or TRBD2 (6 bases each). Germline assignment: CDR1 SQVTM and CDR2 ANQGSEA. The CDR3 has 15 residues. CDR3 DNA sequence: TGCAGCGTCCCGTGGCCACCGGGGGCCCCAAATACGCGGTATTTT. Amino acids: CSVPWPPGAPNTRYF.

This clonotype is classed as medium-sized. This chain links TRBV14 with TRBJ1-5; no definite D call. Germline V gene sequence: CDR1 SGHDN, CDR2 FVKESK. The CDR3 sequence is 13 residues long. Deletions cut 4 bases from V and 6 bases from J, with 10 bases between. CDR3 nucleotide sequence: TGTGCCAGCAGCCGGTGGACTGGTCAGCCCCAGCATTTT. Translated: CASSRWTGQPQHF.

The count of this clonotype is one. Possible read error: a much larger clone is one base away. This sequence joins TRBV30 and TRBJ2-5; possible D gene TRBD2, 5 bases. CDR3 length: 13 amino acids. Germline loops: CDR1 GTSNPN, CDR2 SVGIG (reference sequence). In DNA form, the CDR3 reads TGTGCCTGGGGGTCGGGGTTAGGAGAGACCCGGTACTTC. Protein product: CAWGSGLGETRYF.

This rearrangement joins TRBV4-1 to TRBJ2-7, with D unclear. CDR3 length equals 16 residues. Per the germline V gene, CDR1 is MGHRA and CDR2 is YSYEKL. With 2 bases removed from V and 6 bases from J, the gap between germline ends came to 20 bases. The CDR3 spells CASSQSPHPASSEQYF. In DNA, the CDR3 is TGCGCCAGCAGCCAATCCCCTCACCCGGCGTCTTCCGAGCAGTACTTC.